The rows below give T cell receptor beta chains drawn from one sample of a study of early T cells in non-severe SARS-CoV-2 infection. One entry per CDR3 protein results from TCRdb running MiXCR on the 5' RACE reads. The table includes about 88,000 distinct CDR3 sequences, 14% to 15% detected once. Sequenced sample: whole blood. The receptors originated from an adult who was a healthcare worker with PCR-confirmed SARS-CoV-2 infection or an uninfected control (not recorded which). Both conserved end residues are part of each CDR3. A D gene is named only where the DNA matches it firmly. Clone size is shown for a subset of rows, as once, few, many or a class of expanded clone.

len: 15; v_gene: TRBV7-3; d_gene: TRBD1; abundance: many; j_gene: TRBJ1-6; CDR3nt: TGTGCCGGAAGGCTCACGGACAGGGGAGGGTCACCCCTCCACTTT; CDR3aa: CAGRLTDRGGSPLHF
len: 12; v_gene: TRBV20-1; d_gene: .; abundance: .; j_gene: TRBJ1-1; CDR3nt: TGCAGTGCTAGTAAACAGGTCACTGAAGCTTTCTTT; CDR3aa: CSASKQVTEAFF
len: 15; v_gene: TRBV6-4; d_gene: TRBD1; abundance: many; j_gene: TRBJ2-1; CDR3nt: TGTGCCAGCAGTGACTCCCGGACAGGGGGATATGAGCAGTTCTTC; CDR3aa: CASSDSRTGGYEQFF
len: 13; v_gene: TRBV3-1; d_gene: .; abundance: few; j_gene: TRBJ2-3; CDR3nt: TGTGCCAGCAGCCCTAGGGAGGAAGATGCGCAGTATTTT; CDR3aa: CASSPREEDAQYF
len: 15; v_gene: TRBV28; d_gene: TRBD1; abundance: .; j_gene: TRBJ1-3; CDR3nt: TGTGCCAGCAGTGAACCGGGACAGGGGGGTAACACCATATATTTT; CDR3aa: CASSEPGQGGNTIYF
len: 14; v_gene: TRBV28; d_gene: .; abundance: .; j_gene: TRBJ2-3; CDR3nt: TGTGCCAGCAGGGTCCGCCGATCCACAGATACGCAGTATTTT; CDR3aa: CASRVRRSTDTQYF
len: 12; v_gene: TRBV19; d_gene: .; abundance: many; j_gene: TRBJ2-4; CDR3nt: TGTGCCACCAGGGCCTCTTCCGCCATTCAGTACTTC; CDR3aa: CATRASSAIQYF
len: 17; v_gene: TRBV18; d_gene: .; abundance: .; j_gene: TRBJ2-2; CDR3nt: TGTGCCAGCTCACCATCTTTTCGGGGAACGAACACCGGGGAGCTGTTTTTT; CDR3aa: CASSPSFRGTNTGELFF
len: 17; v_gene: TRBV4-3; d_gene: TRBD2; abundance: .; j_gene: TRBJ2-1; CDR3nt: TGCGCCAGCAGCCCCGGGACTAGCGGGTTGACCTACAATGAGCAGTTCTTC; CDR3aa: CASSPGTSGLTYNEQFF
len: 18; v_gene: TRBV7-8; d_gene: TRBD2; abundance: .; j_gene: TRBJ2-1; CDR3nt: TGTGCCAGCAGCTTAACGAACCGGGGACTAGCGGGAAACAATGAGCAGTTCTTC; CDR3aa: CASSLTNRGLAGNNEQFF
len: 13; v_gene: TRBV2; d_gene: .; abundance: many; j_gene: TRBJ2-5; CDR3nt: TGTGCCAGCAGCCAATCTAGCAGAGAGACCCAGTACTTC; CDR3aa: CASSQSSRETQYF
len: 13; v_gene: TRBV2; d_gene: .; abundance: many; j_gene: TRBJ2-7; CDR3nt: TGTGCCAGCAGTCCCGGGGTCTCCTACGAGCAGTACTTC; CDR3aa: CASSPGVSYEQYF
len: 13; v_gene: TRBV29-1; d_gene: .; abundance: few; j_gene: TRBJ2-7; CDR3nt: TGCAGCGTTGAAGACCAGGGAGTAGCGGAACAGTACTTC; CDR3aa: CSVEDQGVAEQYF
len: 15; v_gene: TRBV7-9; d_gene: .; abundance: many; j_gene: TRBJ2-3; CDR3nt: TGTGCCAGCAGCTTAGCCGCGGTTGTCTCAGATACGCAGTATTTT; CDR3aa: CASSLAAVVSDTQYF
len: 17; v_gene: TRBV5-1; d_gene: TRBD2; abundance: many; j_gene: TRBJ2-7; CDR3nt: TGCGCCAGCAGCGTACTAGCGGGAGGGCCTGGCTCCTACGAGCAGTACTTC; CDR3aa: CASSVLAGGPGSYEQYF
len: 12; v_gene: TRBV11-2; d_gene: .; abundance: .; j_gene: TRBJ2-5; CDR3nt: TGTGCCAGCAGTCATAATAGCGAGACCCAGTACTTC; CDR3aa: CASSHNSETQYF
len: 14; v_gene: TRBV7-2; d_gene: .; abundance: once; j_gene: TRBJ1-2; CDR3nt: TGTGCCAGCAGTTCTCGGCAGACAGGATATGGCTACACCTTC; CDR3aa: CASSSRQTGYGYTF
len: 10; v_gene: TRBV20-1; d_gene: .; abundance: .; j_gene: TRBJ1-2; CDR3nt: TGCAGTGCTAAGACAGAAGGCTACACCTTC; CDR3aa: CSAKTEGYTF
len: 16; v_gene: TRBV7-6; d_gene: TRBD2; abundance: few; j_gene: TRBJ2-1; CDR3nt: TGTGCCAGCAGCTTAGAGGTCGCGGGAGTGTTAAATGAGCAGTTCTTC; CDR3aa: CASSLEVAGVLNEQFF
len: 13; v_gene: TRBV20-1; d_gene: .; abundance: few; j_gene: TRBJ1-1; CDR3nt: TGCAGTGCTAGAGAAGTGGGAAACACTGAAGCTTTCTTT; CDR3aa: CSAREVGNTEAFF
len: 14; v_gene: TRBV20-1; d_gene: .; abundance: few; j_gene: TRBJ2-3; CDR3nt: TGCAGTGCTAGCGCGGGGTCTGGAAGAGATACGCAGTATTTT; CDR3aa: CSASAGSGRDTQYF
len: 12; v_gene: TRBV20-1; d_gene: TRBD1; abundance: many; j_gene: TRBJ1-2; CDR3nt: TGCAGTGCCAAAACAGGGGAGTATGGCTACACCTTC; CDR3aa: CSAKTGEYGYTF
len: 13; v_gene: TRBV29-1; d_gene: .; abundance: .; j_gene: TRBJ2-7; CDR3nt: TGCAGCGTTGGGCCAGGAGTCTCCCACGAGCAGTACTTC; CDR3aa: CSVGPGVSHEQYF
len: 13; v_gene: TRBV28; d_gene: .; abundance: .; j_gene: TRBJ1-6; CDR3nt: TGTGCCAGCAGTTTATTTCGCAGGGACACATTCCACTTT; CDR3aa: CASSLFRRDTFHF
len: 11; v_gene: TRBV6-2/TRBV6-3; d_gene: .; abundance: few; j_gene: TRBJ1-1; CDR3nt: TGTGCCAGCAGGGAGAACACTGAAGCTTTCTTT; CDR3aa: CASRENTEAFF
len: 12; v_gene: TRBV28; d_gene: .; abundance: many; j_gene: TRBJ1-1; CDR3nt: TGTGCCACCTCGGACAGCCTTAGTAAAGCTTTCTTT; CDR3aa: CATSDSLSKAFF
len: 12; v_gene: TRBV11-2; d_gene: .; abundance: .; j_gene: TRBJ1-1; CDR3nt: TGTGCCAGCAGCGCAAGGGACACTGAAGCTTTCTTT; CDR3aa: CASSARDTEAFF
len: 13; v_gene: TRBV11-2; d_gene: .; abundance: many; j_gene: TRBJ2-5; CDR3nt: TGTGCCAGCAGCTTATTTCTAGGAGAGACCCAGTACTTC; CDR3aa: CASSLFLGETQYF
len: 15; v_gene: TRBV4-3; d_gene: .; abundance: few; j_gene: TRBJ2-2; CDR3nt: TGCGCCAGCAGCCAAGAAAGGGGGGACACCGGGGAGCTGTTTTTT; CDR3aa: CASSQERGDTGELFF
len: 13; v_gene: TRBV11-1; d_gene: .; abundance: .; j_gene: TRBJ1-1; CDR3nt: TGTGCCAGCAGCTCACAGTATAACACTGAAGCTTTCTTT; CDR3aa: CASSSQYNTEAFF
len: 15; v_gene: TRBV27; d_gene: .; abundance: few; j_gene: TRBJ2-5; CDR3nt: TGTGCCAGCAGTTTATTCCCCGGACTTAAAGAGACCCAGTACTTC; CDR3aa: CASSLFPGLKETQYF
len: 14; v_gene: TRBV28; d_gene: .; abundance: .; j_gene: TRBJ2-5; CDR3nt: TGTGCCAGCAGTTTACGTTTGTACCAAGAGACCCAGTACTTC; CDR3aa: CASSLRLYQETQYF
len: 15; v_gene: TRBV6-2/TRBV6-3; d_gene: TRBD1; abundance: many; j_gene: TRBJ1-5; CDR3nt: TGTGCCAGCACCGAGACAGGGGAGAACAATCAGCCCCAGCATTTT; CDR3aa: CASTETGENNQPQHF
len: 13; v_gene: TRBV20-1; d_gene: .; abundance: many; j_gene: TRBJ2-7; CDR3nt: TGCAGTGCTAGAGATCTCCAGCTATACGAGCAGTACTTC; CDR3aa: CSARDLQLYEQYF
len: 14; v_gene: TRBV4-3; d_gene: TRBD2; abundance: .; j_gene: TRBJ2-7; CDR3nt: TGCGCCAGCAGCCAAGGAAGCGGGATGAGAGAGCAGTACTTC; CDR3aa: CASSQGSGMREQYF
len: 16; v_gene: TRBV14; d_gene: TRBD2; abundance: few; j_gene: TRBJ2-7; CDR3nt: TGTGCCAGCAGCCAAGGCTTAGCGGGGCCGCCCTACGAGCAGTACTTC; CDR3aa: CASSQGLAGPPYEQYF